Following are 21 T cell receptor beta chains from one sample sequenced in a study of identical twins. TCRdb passed the 5' RACE reads through MiXCR, listing each CDR3 protein once. The sample holds just under 650,000 distinct CDR3 sequences, under 8.5% seen once. These data were also reused for a study on yellow fever vaccine responses in identical twins.

Sequencing was carried out using PBMCs. Every receptor here comes from a woman younger than 30 in good health.

The V call is TRBV5-1, the J call TRBJ2-1; 7 bases are shared with TRBD1. Germline V lookup: CDR1 SGHRS, CDR2 YFSETQ. CDR3 length: 14 residues. The V gene end was trimmed by 2 bases and the J gene end by 6 bases; junction bases not matched to a gene: 5. This CDR3 is CASSFTGASNEQFF. The CDR3 bases are TGCGCCAGCAGCTTTACAGGGGCCTCCAATGAGCAGTTCTTC.

This clonotype came up a few times. The rearrangement links TRBV7-8 to TRBJ2-5; D uncertain. The CDR3 is 15 amino acids. From germline, CDR1 is SGHVS and CDR2 FQNEAQ. Trimming shortened V by 3 bases and J by 1 base, and 12 bases separated the two germline ends. DNA for the CDR3: TGTGCCAGCAGCTTCGTAAGATCGGTCCAAGAGACCCAGTACTTC. This codes for CASSFVRSVQETQYF.

The table lists this clonotype with a few counts. The chain has TRBV12-3 or TRBV12-4 and TRBJ2-3, with 10 positions matching TRBD2. V dropped 3 bases and J dropped 3; count of bases not matched to a gene: 6. The CDR3 contains 16 residues. The CDR3 region is CASSLASGSGTDTQYF. In nucleotides, the CDR3 is TGTGCCAGCAGTTTGGCTAGCGGGAGTGGAACAGATACGCAGTATTTT.

The rearrangement links TRBV19 to TRBJ2-3; TRBD2 might be the D (5 bases). Trimming removed 1 base from V and 2 bases from J, with 10 bases in between. Germline-derived CDR1 and CDR2 are LNHDA and SQIVND (reference sequence). The CDR3 totals 15 residues. Here the CDR3 reads CASSIAQRSTDTQYF. The CDR3 DNA is TGTGCCAGTAGTATAGCACAGCGGTCCACAGATACGCAGTATTTT.

This clonotype was seen ten or more times. The chain's CDR3 is CASSLAIEQYF. The CDR3, as DNA: TGTGCCAGCAGCTTAGCGATCGAGCAGTACTTC. The chain joins TRBV7-9 to TRBJ2-7; D is undetermined. The germline V gene encodes CDR1 SEHNR and CDR2 FQNEAQ (reference sequence). The CDR3 loop spans 11 amino acids. Trimming cost V 0 bases and J 6 bases, with 3 bases left between them.

The CDR3 here is CASRTSKSSYEQYF. CDR3 DNA sequence: TGTGCCAGCAGAACTAGCAAGAGTTCCTACGAGCAGTACTTC. The rearrangement joins TRBV28 to TRBJ2-7; D possibly corresponds to TRBD2 (6 bases). V dropped 6 bases and J dropped 1 base, with 13 bases sitting between them. This CDR3 region has 14 residues. Germline V gene data show CDR1 as MDHEN and CDR2 as SYDVKM.

This clonotype was seen only a few times. V is TRBV20-1 and J is TRBJ2-1, with 12 bases lining up with TRBD2. The germline CDR1 and CDR2 sequences are DFQATT and SNEGSKA (reference sequence). J gave up 1 base and V 0 bases, and 13 bases lay outside the gene matches. This CDR3 is built from 20 residues. The CDR3 here is CSARDRRLAGAGRSYNEQFF. The CDR3 DNA sequence: TGCAGTGCTAGAGATCGTCGACTAGCGGGAGCCGGCAGGTCCTACAATGAGCAGTTCTTC.

This clonotype was seen many times. The rearrangement uses TRBV15 and TRBJ2-4, with 9 bases that match TRBD1. CDR3 length: 14 amino acids. The germline CDR1 and CDR2 sequences are LNHNV and YYDKDF (reference sequence). V dropped 3 bases and J dropped 6; count of bases not matched to a gene: 3. The CDR3 loop is CATSRRDRVNIQYF. CDR3 nucleotides: TGTGCCACCAGCAGGAGGGACAGGGTAAACATTCAGTACTTC.

With regard to this clonotype: A much larger clone lies one base from this, so it may be a read error. The chain carries TRBV7-9 and TRBJ1-2; possible D gene TRBD1, 6 bases. Looked up from germline, CDR1 is SEHNR and CDR2 is FQNEAQ (reference sequence). V was pared by 5 bases and J by 2 bases, with 12 bases between. This CDR3 comprises 14 residues. The CDR3 nucleotides are TGTGCCAGCAGCACAGGGATAGGGAACTATGGCTACACCTTC. Its translation: CASSTGIGNYGYTF.

The CDR3 sequence: CSASGSKGTDTQYF. Written as DNA, the CDR3 is TGCAGTGCTAGCGGGTCGAAGGGCACAGATACGCAGTATTTT. The chain recombines TRBV20-1 with TRBJ2-3; D not resolved. V was pared by 3 bases and J by 1 base, with 11 bases between. Per germline, CDR1 DFQATT and CDR2 SNEGSKA (reference sequence). The CDR3 totals 14 residues.

V usage is TRBV7-9 and J usage is TRBJ2-4; the D gene could be TRBD1 or TRBD2 (7 bases each). CDR3 length: 16 residues. V gave up 6 bases and J gave up 2 bases, with 17 bases separating them. Germline loops: CDR1 SEHNR, CDR2 FQNEAQ (reference sequence). The CDR3 loop is CASRKWEGASKNIQYF. CDR3 DNA: TGTGCCAGCAGGAAGTGGGAGGGGGCTTCCAAAAACATTCAGTACTTC.

Ten or more counts support this clonotype. The CDR3 nucleotides read TGCGCCAGCAGCTTGAGGGGACTAGTTGGATTAAACACCGGGGAGCTGTTTTTT. Protein: CASSLRGLVGLNTGELFF. The chain uses TRBV5-1 and TRBJ2-2, with TRBD2 matching over 8 bases. The germline V gene encodes CDR1 SGHRS and CDR2 YFSETQ. With 1 base clipped from V and 2 bases from J, the junction kept 10 bases outside the gene matches. The CDR3 has 18 amino acids.

This clonotype has a count of ten or more. The rearrangement uses TRBV12-3 or TRBV12-4 and TRBJ1-1, with D hard to call. The CDR3 sequence is 13 residues long. V lost 1 base to trimming and J lost 5 bases, with 8 bases between them. CDR3 region: CASSLGDWTEAFF. The CDR3 nucleotides are TGTGCCAGCAGTTTAGGGGATTGGACTGAAGCTTTCTTT.

This clonotype occurred a few times. J is TRBJ1-1 and V is TRBV28, with D perhaps TRBD1 (6 bases). The V end was cut by 5 bases, the J end by 1 base, with 14 bases between. The CDR3 sequence is 15 residues long. Germline CDR1 reads MDHEN; CDR2 reads SYDVKM. In nucleotides, the CDR3 is TGTGCCAGCAGTGGAACAGGGATGGGGAACACTGAAGCTTTCTTT. Its translation: CASSGTGMGNTEAFF. Complete variable domain (other parts from reference TRBV28 and TRBJ1-1): DVKVTQSSRYLVKRTGEKVFLECVQDMDHENMFWYRQDPGLGLRLIYFSYDVKMKEKGDIPEGYSVSREKKERFSLILESASTNQTSMYLCASSGTGMGNTEAFFGQGTRLTVV.

The chain uses TRBV12-3 or TRBV12-4 and TRBJ2-3, with D tentatively TRBD2 (6 bases). V was shortened by 3 bases and J by 2 bases, with 15 bases between the two germline ends. The CDR3 sequence is 16 residues long. CDR3 sequence: CASSFGTGVFTDTQYF. The DNA of the CDR3 is TGTGCCAGCAGTTTTGGTACGGGAGTCTTCACAGATACGCAGTATTTT.

This clonotype turned up a few times. The chain links TRBV29-1 to TRBJ2-2; D possibly corresponds to TRBD2 (7 bases). Trimming took 5 bases from V and 1 from J, leaving 23 bases between them. Looked up from germline, CDR1 is SQVTM and CDR2 is ANQGSEA. The CDR3 consists of 18 residues. This CDR3 reads CSVRGGAALTGNTGELFF. In DNA, the CDR3 is TGCAGCGTTCGAGGGGGGGCAGCGCTAACGGGGAACACCGGGGAGCTGTTTTTT.

In this sample, this clonotype turned up many times. The rearrangement links TRBV3-1 to TRBJ2-1, with D perhaps TRBD1 (6 bases). V lost 0 bases and J lost 1, with 13 bases in between. CDR3 length: 17 amino acids. Germline V lookup: CDR1 LGHDT, CDR2 YNNKEL (reference sequence). The CDR3 spells CASSQDLGTLSYNEQFF. CDR3 nucleotide sequence: TGTGCCAGCAGCCAAGATCTCGGGACATTGTCCTACAATGAGCAGTTCTTC.

This clonotype was recorded a few times. The chain carries TRBV15 and TRBJ2-7; 10 nucleotides agree with TRBD1. V dropped 1 base and J dropped 3; count of bases not matched to a gene: 6. This CDR3 contains 16 residues. Germline-derived CDR1 and CDR2 are LNHNV and YYDKDF (reference sequence). The CDR3 DNA reads as TGTGCCACCAGCAGAGTCTTAGGGGACAGGGGCTACGAGCAGTACTTC. Its protein is CATSRVLGDRGYEQYF.

This clonotype was seen more than once but under ten times. The genes are TRBV12-5 and TRBJ2-2; 8 bases line up with TRBD1. Germline V gives CDR1 LGHNT, CDR2 FRNRAP. Trimming at V came to 7 bases and at J to 4 bases, leaving 8 bases not matched to a gene. The CDR3 covers 15 residues. CDR3 protein: CASAIGQGGTGELFF. In DNA form, the CDR3 reads TGTGCTAGTGCCATAGGACAGGGCGGCACCGGGGAGCTGTTTTTT.

This clonotype showed up just a few times. The chain combines TRBV4-2 with TRBJ2-3; 10 bases agree with TRBD2. The CDR3 has 17 amino acids. Trimming took 4 bases from V and 2 from J; bases not matched to a gene: 9. Per the germline V gene, CDR1 is LGHNA and CDR2 is YNFKEQ. The CDR3: CASSRRSGGAITDTQYF. CDR3 coding DNA: TGTGCCAGCAGCCGCCGAAGCGGGGGGGCTATCACAGATACGCAGTATTTT.

This chain connects TRBV7-8 to TRBJ2-7; 15 nucleotides line up with TRBD2. This CDR3 is 16 amino acids long. Germline V lookup: CDR1 SGHVS, CDR2 FQNEAQ. The junction had 8 bases not matched to a gene; V was cut back by 5 bases and J by 6 bases. The CDR3 protein is CASSPRTSGGGGEQYF. The DNA for the CDR3 is TGTGCCAGCAGCCCGCGGACTAGCGGGGGGGGTGGCGAGCAGTACTTC.